One sample yielded the 2 T cell receptor beta chains listed below, sequenced in a study of PD-1 blockade in classical Hodgkin lymphoma. Measured with immunoSEQ multiplex PCR; TCRdb has only the in-frame clones, and not every one. The sample gives 60,000 or so clones, 90% of which show up once; approximately 9.9% is in the top ten. Every single patient, without exception, relapsed after autologous stem cell transplantation, and brentuximab vedotin exposure varied. Material: peripheral blood mononuclear cells (PBMCs), obtained at baseline. These receptors all come from a human donor with classical Hodgkin lymphoma.

The chain joins TRBV6-5 to TRBJ2-1; D perhaps matches TRBD2 (7 bases). Trimming took off 4 bases at V and 9 bases at J, with 13 bases between the two ends. The CDR3 is 13 amino acids. Germline V CDR1 and CDR2: MNHEY, SVGAGI. CDR3 bases: TGTGCCAGCAGTTTGCGGGGGCGCGTTGAGCAGTTCTTC. Protein product: CASSLRGRVEQFF.

J is TRBJ2-1 and V is TRBV9, with 7 bases that match TRBD2. The J segment lost 3 bases and the V segment lost 8 bases, leaving 11 bases of the junction unmatched. The CDR3 runs to 15 residues. Germline V lookup: CDR1 SGDLS, CDR2 YYNGEE. The CDR3 region is CASNGREGYYNEQFF. DNA of the CDR3: TGTGCCAGTAACGGAAGGGAGGGCTACTACAATGAGCAGTTCTTC.